This T cell receptor beta chain was recovered during a study of T cells after somatic rescue of genetic block. This CDR3 is 15 amino acids long. J was trimmed by 3 bases and V by 4 bases; bases with no gene match: 9. CDR1 SGHRS and CDR2 YFSETQ come from the germline V gene. Only in-frame clones appear in the TCRdb table, and some are missing; sequencing was by immunoSEQ multiplex PCR. The sample has 10,000 to 15,000 clones; around 70% are singletons. Sequencing was carried out using peripheral blood mononuclear cells (PBMCs). The rearrangement links TRBV5-1 to TRBJ1-1; 7 bases are a match to TRBD1. The TCR comes from a boy aged 5-17 years. CDR3 region: CASSPRQGEDTEAFF. The CDR3 coding sequence is TGCGCCAGCAGCCCCCGACAGGGCGAAGACACTGAAGCTTTCTTT.